These 8 T cell receptor beta chains were all obtained from the same sample, sequenced in a study of OX40 agonist ivuxolimab in advanced cancers. Libraries were prepared by immunoSEQ multiplex PCR; TCRdb keeps only in-frame clonotypes and omits some of them. The sample has fewer than 85,000 clones, just under 90% seen once. Sequenced material: CD4+ or CD8+ T cells sorted from blood, taken in a trial of the OX40 agonist ivuxolimab. The receptor source for this set is an adult with an advanced solid tumor such as melanoma, head and neck, liver or kidney cancer.

In its sample, this clone was seen once. The CDR3 loop is CARIQAGNYGYTF. The CDR3 DNA is TGTGCCAGAATCCAGGCCGGGAACTATGGCTACACCTTC. The V and J genes are TRBV7-5 and TRBJ1-2. TRBV7-5 represents a pseudogene. This CDR3 comprises 13 residues.

The rearrangement uses TRBV9 and TRBJ2-1; 12 positions match TRBD2. The germline V gene encodes CDR1 SGDLS and CDR2 YYNGEE. The CDR3 contains 18 residues. Trimming cost V 3 bases and J 6 bases; bases outside gene matches: 13. The CDR3 loop is CASSALGLAGGSSNEQFF. The CDR3, as DNA: TGTGCCAGCAGCGCCTTGGGGCTAGCGGGAGGGTCTAGCAATGAGCAGTTCTTC.

The V gene is TRBV15, the J gene TRBJ2-2; D unclear. Trimming left V 1 base short and J 7 bases short, with 4 bases between. Germline V CDR1 and CDR2: LNHNV, YYDKDF (reference sequence). The CDR3 spans 12 residues. CDR3 residues: CATSRVLGELFF. The DNA for the CDR3 is TGTGCCACCAGCAGAGTTCTCGGGGAGCTGTTTTTT.

The V gene is TRBV12-5, the J gene TRBJ2-3; no clear D gene. The V gene's germline CDR1 is LGHNT and CDR2 FRNRAP. CDR3 length: 14 residues. V gave up 1 base and J gave up 0 bases, with 5 bases separating them. Here the CDR3 DNA reads TGTGCTAGTGGTTTGGGTTTTAGCACAGATACGCAGTATTTT. Translated: CASGLGFSTDTQYF.

V usage is TRBV6-5 and J usage is TRBJ1-1, with D unresolved. The V end was cut by 0 bases, the J end by 1 base, with 6 bases between. There are 14 residues in the CDR3. Germline CDR1 and CDR2: MNHEY and SVGAGI. DNA for the CDR3: TGTGCCAGCAGTTACTCGTGGACGAACACTGAAGCTTTCTTT. It specifies CASSYSWTNTEAFF.

This chain links TRBV18 with TRBJ2-2; D is undetermined. V lost 7 bases and J 4 bases, leaving 7 bases between the germline ends. The CDR3 length is 12 residues. In germline, CDR1 is KGHSH, CDR2 LQKENI. The CDR3 DNA reads as TGTGCCAGCTACGTTGGCACCGGGGAGCTGTTTTTT. This codes for CASYVGTGELFF.

This clone was seen once. This sequence joins TRBV10-3 and TRBJ2-3; no clear D gene. Germline V gene sequence: CDR1 ENHRY, CDR2 SYGVKD. Trimming left V 2 bases short and J 0 bases short, with 9 bases between. This CDR3 comprises 15 residues. CDR3 loop: CAISETTPSTDTQYF. The DNA for the CDR3 is TGTGCCATCAGTGAGACAACCCCTAGCACAGATACGCAGTATTTT.

The rearrangement joins TRBV5-1 to TRBJ2-2; TRBD2 aligns across 15 bases. The CDR3 is 17 residues long. V lost 4 bases, J lost 6 bases, and 7 bases stayed unmatched. Germline loops: CDR1 SGHRS, CDR2 YFSETQ. The CDR3 here is CASSHGLAGGHAGELFF. CDR3 DNA sequence: TGCGCCAGCAGCCATGGACTAGCGGGAGGGCATGCCGGGGAGCTGTTTTTT.